The TCR beta chain under discussion was sequenced for a study of T cells in Graves' hyperthyroidism and ophthalmopathy. This clonotype was seen repeatedly, ten times or more. The CDR3 runs to 11 residues. The V end was cut by 4 bases, the J end by 8 bases, with 8 bases between. In germline, CDR1 is GTSNPN, CDR2 SVGIG (reference sequence). Stable disease denoted Graves' hyperthyroidism without ophthalmopathy progression within 18 months. Thyroid ultrasound, orbital computed tomography, clinical symptoms, and serum thyroxine and TRAb underpinned diagnoses. From more than 9 ml of fresh peripheral blood, PBMCs were isolated. TCR beta CDR3 regions were amplified from RNA transcripts. TCR CDR3 underwent first-round RT-PCR with the HTBI primer set. MiXCR was run by TCRdb on the multiplex PCR reads, yielding one entry per CDR3 protein. The table shows under 450,000 distinct CDR3 sequences, with 15% to 19% occurring only once.

V usage is TRBV30 and J usage is TRBJ2-2, with no clear D. The origin of this receptor is a woman in her late teens or twenties with Graves' hyperthyroidism. The specimen sequenced was blood. The CDR3 loop is CAWIRLGELFF. The CDR3 nucleotides read TGTGCCTGGATACGACTGGGGGAGCTGTTTTTT. The full variable domain, in which reference TRBV30 and TRBJ2-2 provide the parts outside the CDR3, is SQTIHQWPATLVQPVGSPLSLECTVEGTSNPNLYWYRQAAGRGLQLLFYSVGIGQISSEVPQNLSASRPQDRQFILSSKKLLLSDSGFYLCAWIRLGELFFGEGSRLTVL.